This record looks at one T cell receptor beta chain sequence and its context. Its antigen is not known. Patients in the study, people with chemo-refractory metastatic non-small-cell lung cancer, received focal radiation plus ipilimumab CTLA-4 blockade. Between the trimmed V and J ends, which lost 4 bases and 0 bases, there was a span of 16 bases. The germline V gene has CDR1 MNHEY and CDR2 SMNVEV (reference sequence). This CDR3 is built from 18 residues. The sample originates from a study of radiotherapy plus CTLA-4 blockade in lung cancer. Whole-study findings and limits: Radiotherapy was combined with ipilimumab, and tumor-derived TCR clones then expanded in blood.

Here immunoSEQ multiplex PCR was the method, and the copy in TCRdb shows in-frame clones only, minus some. The sample includes 50,000 or so clones, approximately 76% seen only once; the top ten take roughly 10%. The material was peripheral blood, obtained from a patient treated with radiotherapy plus ipilimumab. This clonotype was sampled from a human donor with non-small cell lung cancer who had stable disease on radiotherapy plus ipilimumab. The chain carries TRBV27 and TRBJ1-6; D is unclear. CDR3 sequence reads: CASSSKPLRSSYNSPLHF. In DNA form, the CDR3 reads TGTGCCAGCAGTTCGAAGCCCCTACGCAGCTCCTATAATTCACCCCTCCACTTT.